This T cell receptor beta chain derives from a study of CD8+CD57+ T cells in acquired aplastic anemia. The wider study: Each DNA sample taken from sorted CD4+ and CD8+ cells came to approximately 3 ug on average.

Study conclusions and caveats: Patients versus controls showed no significant CD8+ Simpson's diversity difference. Patients and controls shared some 29 CD8+ CDR3 sequences, which appeared highly expressed in patients and within their immunodominant clones.

This clonotype was observed a few times. Its specificity is unknown. Profiling that covered TCR beta VDJ and CDR3 relied on genomic DNA as its template. One entry per CDR3 protein, called by TCRdb with MiXCR from the reads. The sample has around 430,000 distinct CDR3 sequences; around 30% are singletons. The authors sequenced patients whose flow cytometry had shown CD8+CD57+ cell expansion. Looked up from germline, CDR1 is MNHEY and CDR2 is SMNVEV (reference sequence). V gave up 2 bases and J gave up 6 bases; unmatched junction bases: 12. The CDR3 totals 16 residues. The sequenced sample consisted of sorted CD4+, CD8+, or CD8+CD57+ T cells (not recorded which) from PBMCs. The genes are TRBV27 and TRBJ2-7, with 8 bases fitting TRBD1. This sequence originates from a human donor with aplastic anemia. The CDR3 coding sequence is TGTGCCAGCAGTTTACGATCCGGGACAGGCTTATCCGAGCAGTACTTC. Its protein product is CASSLRSGTGLSEQYF.